The 2 T cell receptor beta chains listed next were all sequenced from one sample in a study of blood T cell repertoires in COVID-19. Clones were read by immunoSEQ multiplex PCR, and TCRdb kept only the in-frame ones, dropping some. The table shows around 260,000 clones, with approximately 85% occurring only once. Sequencing input: peripheral blood. The receptors derive from a human donor with COVID-19, enrolled during active disease. The donor label of this sample is uncertain.

The chain couples TRBV28 to TRBJ1-2; D call uncertain. Trimming removed 3 bases from V and 8 bases from J, with 7 bases in between. This CDR3 contains 11 residues. Germline V gives CDR1 MDHEN, CDR2 SYDVKM. The chain's CDR3 is CASSFGSGYTF. Here the CDR3 DNA reads TGTGCCAGCAGTTTTGGGAGCGGCTACACCTTC.

The chain is built from TRBV6-5 and TRBJ1-4; TRBD1 matches 7 bases. V trimming: 6 bases; J trimming: 3 bases; junction bases outside the gene matches: 4. The CDR3 length is 14 residues. CDR1 and CDR2 (germline): MNHEY, SVGAGI. This CDR3 is CASSNRGPNEKLFF. The CDR3 nucleotides are TGTGCCAGCAGCAACAGGGGCCCTAATGAAAAACTGTTTTTT.